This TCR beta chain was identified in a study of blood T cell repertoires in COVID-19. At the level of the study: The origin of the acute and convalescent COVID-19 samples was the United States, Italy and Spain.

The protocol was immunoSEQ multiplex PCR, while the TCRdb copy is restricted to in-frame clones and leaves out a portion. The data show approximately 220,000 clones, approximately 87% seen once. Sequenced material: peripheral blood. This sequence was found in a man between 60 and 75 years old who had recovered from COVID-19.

Written as DNA, the CDR3 is TGTGCCAGCAGTTTAGGGCGAAGGTCCTACGAGCAGTACTTC. This sequence encodes CASSLGRRSYEQYF. The rearrangement uses TRBV27 and TRBJ2-7; D not resolved. This CDR3 comprises 14 residues. Germline loops: CDR1 MNHEY, CDR2 SMNVEV (reference sequence). The ends were cut back, 2 bases at V and 1 base at J, with 9 bases in the middle.